This entry lists 8 T cell receptor beta chains sequenced from one sample in a study of T cells in Graves' hyperthyroidism and ophthalmopathy. Amplified regions were TCR beta CDR3 sequences from RNA transcripts. A first-round RT-PCR of the TCR CDR3 used the HTBI primer set. One entry per CDR3 protein results from TCRdb running MiXCR on the multiplex PCR reads. The top ten hold 18% of the sample, which has hundreds of thousands of distinct CDR3 sequences, 15% to 20% seen once. Sequenced material: blood. All receptors come from a woman aged 18-29 years with Graves' hyperthyroidism.

This clonotype was seen more than once but under ten times. This chain uses TRBV6-1 with TRBJ2-7; D possibly matches TRBD1 or TRBD2 (5 bases each). The germline V gene has CDR1 MNHNS and CDR2 SASEGT. V lost 2 bases to trimming and J lost 5 bases, with 19 bases between them. The CDR3 has 16 amino acids. CDR3 bases: TGTGCCAGCAGTGAAACTCCGGGGCGGAGTTACGACGAGCAGTACTTC. It encodes CASSETPGRSYDEQYF.

This clonotype was picked up a small number of times. CDR3 amino acids: CAIKNLWGTEAFF. As DNA, the CDR3 is TGTGCCATCAAGAACCTTTGGGGGACTGAAGCTTTCTTT. The genes are TRBV10-3 and TRBJ1-1; perhaps TRBD1 as D (5 bases). Germline-derived CDR1 and CDR2 are ENHRY and SYGVKD. With 7 bases removed from V and 5 bases from J, the gap between germline ends came to 14 bases. The CDR3 length is 13 residues.

The CDR3 bases are TGTGCCATCAGTAATTCGGGAAGCACAGATACGCAGTATTTT. Its translation is CAISNSGSTDTQYF. The chain employs TRBV10-3 and TRBJ2-3, with D possibly TRBD2 on 5 matching bases. V was clipped by 5 bases and J by 0 bases, with 9 bases between them. Germline-derived CDR1 and CDR2 are ENHRY and SYGVKD. The CDR3 covers 14 residues.

This clonotype was found many times. The genes are TRBV28 and TRBJ1-1; D is undetermined. V lost 10 bases and J lost 4, with 10 bases in between. The CDR3 spans 11 residues. Germline V gives CDR1 MDHEN, CDR2 SYDVKM. The CDR3 reads CAINSGTEAFF. The CDR3 nucleotides are TGTGCCATAAACAGTGGCACTGAAGCTTTCTTT.

This clonotype showed up just a few times. The gene calls are TRBV4-3 and TRBJ2-7; D uncertain. This CDR3 region has 15 residues. V lost 1 base to trimming and J lost 6 bases, with 16 bases between them. Germline CDR1 is LGHNA and CDR2 is YSLEER. The CDR3 nucleotides read TGCGCCAGCAGCCAAGCCCCACAGACGGGCTTCGAGCAGTACTTC. Its protein is CASSQAPQTGFEQYF.

This clonotype turned up a few times. The chain employs TRBV6-1 and TRBJ2-3, with D uncertain. The germline V and J ends were trimmed by 6 bases and 10 bases, with 8 bases remaining between them. The CDR3 has 10 residues. Germline V gives CDR1 MNHNS, CDR2 SASEGT. The CDR3 DNA reads TGTGCCAGCAGGCACGTCTCGCAGTATTTT. Residues: CASRHVSQYF.

This chain joins TRBV14 and TRBJ2-7; the D is unclear. There are 14 residues in the CDR3. V was pared by 4 bases and J by 1 base, with 11 bases between. Germline assignment: CDR1 SGHDN and CDR2 FVKESK. The CDR3 spells CASSRGPLSYEQYF. CDR3 sequence (DNA): TGTGCCAGCAGCCGAGGACCTCTTTCCTACGAGCAGTACTTC. The whole variable domain, filled in from reference TRBV14 and TRBJ2-7, reads EAGVTQFPSHSVIEKGQTVTLRCDPISGHDNLYWYRRVMGKEIKFLLHFVKESKQDESGMPNNRFLAERTGGTYSTLKVQPAELEDSGVYFCASSRGPLSYEQYFGPGTRLTVT.

This clonotype showed up many times. This chain joins TRBV13 and TRBJ2-5; maybe TRBD1 (6 bases). Germline lookup yields CDR1 PRHDT and CDR2 FYEKMQ (reference sequence). V was pared by 2 bases and J by 2 bases, with 12 bases between. This CDR3 has 15 residues. The CDR3 sequence: CASSLSRQGQETQYF. For the CDR3, the DNA is TGTGCCAGCAGCTTAAGTCGGCAGGGGCAAGAGACCCAGTACTTC.